The 4 T cell receptor beta chains in this list originate from one sample, sequenced in a study of Tregs in tolerant kidney transplant recipients. TCRdb's table, derived via immunoSEQ multiplex PCR, lists solely in-frame clones and lacks some. The table shows more than 60,000 clones, with more than 95% occurring only once. The source was CD4+ T cells from blood, collected before the transplant. The receptors were gathered from a human donor who received a combined kidney and bone marrow transplant.

The genes are TRBV19 and TRBJ1-1, with D perhaps matching TRBD1 (5 bases). Germline lookup yields CDR1 LNHDA and CDR2 SQIVND (reference sequence). Trimming shortened V by 3 bases and J by 5 bases, and 16 bases separated the two germline ends. This CDR3 region has 15 residues. DNA for the CDR3: TGTGCCAGTAGTATTCTCGGACACCTGAGGACTGAAGCTTTCTTT. The encoded protein is CASSILGHLRTEAFF.

The rearrangement links TRBV7-3 to TRBJ1-1; a possible D gene is TRBD1 (6 bases). This CDR3 has 16 residues. V shed 2 bases and J shed 1 base, with 14 bases lying between them. Germline CDR1 and CDR2: SGHTA and FQGTGA. As DNA, the CDR3 is TGTGCCAGCAGCTTAGGGGGGGCAAGGCAGAACACTGAAGCTTTCTTT. It codes for CASSLGGARQNTEAFF.

This clone was seen only once. The chain links TRBV9 to TRBJ2-3; D possibly corresponds to TRBD2 (6 bases). The ends were cut back, 2 bases at V and 2 bases at J, with 9 bases in the middle. CDR3 length: 14 amino acids. Germline assignment: CDR1 SGDLS and CDR2 YYNGEE. The CDR3 reads CASSVGGDTDTQYF. CDR3 sequence (DNA): TGTGCCAGCAGCGTGGGAGGAGACACAGATACGCAGTATTTT.

This rearrangement joins TRBV19 to TRBJ2-7; D ambiguous. The CDR3 spans 15 residues. In germline, CDR1 is LNHDA, CDR2 SQIVND (reference sequence). V gave up 0 bases and J gave up 6 bases, with 15 bases separating them. The CDR3 DNA is TGTGCCAGTAGTATAGATCGAGTTCTGGTACGCGAGCAGTACTTC. This sequence encodes CASSIDRVLVREQYF.